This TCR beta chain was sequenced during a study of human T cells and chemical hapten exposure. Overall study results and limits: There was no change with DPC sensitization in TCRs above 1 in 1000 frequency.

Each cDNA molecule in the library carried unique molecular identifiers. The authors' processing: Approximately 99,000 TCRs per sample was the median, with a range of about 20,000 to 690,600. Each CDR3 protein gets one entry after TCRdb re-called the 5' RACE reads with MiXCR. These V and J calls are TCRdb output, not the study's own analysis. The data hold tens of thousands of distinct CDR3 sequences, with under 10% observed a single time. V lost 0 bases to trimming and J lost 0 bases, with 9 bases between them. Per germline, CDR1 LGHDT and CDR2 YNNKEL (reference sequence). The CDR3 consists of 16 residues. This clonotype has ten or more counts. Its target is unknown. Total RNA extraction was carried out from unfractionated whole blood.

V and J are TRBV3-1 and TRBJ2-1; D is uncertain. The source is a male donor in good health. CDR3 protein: CASSQDTDLSYNEQFF. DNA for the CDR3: TGTGCCAGCAGCCAAGATACCGACCTCTCCTACAATGAGCAGTTCTTC.